These 14 T cell receptor beta chains came from one sample sequenced in a study of regulatory T cells in long-lasting Graves disease. Arm-PCR of CDR3 regions and iRepertoire HTBI primers were used to build TCR beta libraries. TCRdb ran MiXCR on the multiplex PCR reads and lists one entry per CDR3 protein. The sample lists about 620,000 distinct CDR3 sequences; 15% to 20% were seen once. The time point: newly diagnosed GD, antithyroid drugs for less than 3 months. Preparation of the TCR library used RNA extracted from PBMCs. The sample was also linked to a second study, of T cells in Graves' hyperthyroidism and ophthalmopathy.

Sequences were derived from peripheral blood mononuclear cells (PBMCs), sampled at new diagnosis, from a patient treated with antithyroid drugs. The origin of the receptors is a woman aged 30 to 39 with Graves disease.

The sample holds many counts of this clonotype. J is TRBJ2-7 and V is TRBV6-1; 7 bases fit TRBD1. The ends lost 3 bases at V and 0 bases at J; junction bases unmatched: 5. The CDR3 totals 15 residues. Germline V gives CDR1 MNHNS, CDR2 SASEGT. In DNA, the CDR3 is TGTGCCAGCAGTGAGGCCGGGACAGCCTCCTACGAGCAGTACTTC. The encoded protein is CASSEAGTASYEQYF.

This clonotype was picked up many times. V usage is TRBV12-3 or TRBV12-4 and J usage is TRBJ1-1, with D unclear. V was pared by 2 bases and J by 1 base, with 5 bases between. This CDR3 is built from 13 residues. CDR3 sequence: CASSLYRNTEAFF. CDR3 bases: TGTGCCAGCAGTTTATATAGGAACACTGAAGCTTTCTTT.

The chain has TRBV6-1 and TRBJ2-1; D call uncertain. Germline lookup yields CDR1 MNHNS and CDR2 SASEGT. The V and J ends lost 10 bases and 9 bases respectively, with 22 bases between them. The CDR3 runs 14 residues. The CDR3 nucleotides are TGTGCCACCGGCTCCGGAACGCTGGCCAGTGAGCAGTTCTTC. Encoded protein: CATGSGTLASEQFF.

This clonotype was detected a few times. The chain carries TRBV29-1 and TRBJ1-2; the match to TRBD1 covers 9 bases. CDR1 is SQVTM, CDR2 ANQGSEA, per germline. V lost 1 base and J lost 7; bases outside the gene matches: 4. The CDR3 contains 13 residues. The CDR3 bases are TGCAGCGTTGAAGGGACAGGGGCTGGTGGCTACACCTTC. This sequence encodes CSVEGTGAGGYTF.

This clonotype was observed a handful of times. V gene TRBV30 combines with J gene TRBJ1-1, with 8 bases identical to TRBD1. The germline gives CDR1 GTSNPN, CDR2 SVGIG (reference sequence). This CDR3 contains 11 residues. The trim removed 6 bases at V and 12 bases at J, leaving 9 bases unmatched. This chain's CDR3 is CACSGTGRSFF. The CDR3 DNA reads as TGTGCCTGTAGCGGGACAGGAAGGTCTTTCTTT.

This clonotype was seen a few times. The J gene is TRBJ2-5, the V gene TRBV5-6; 7 nucleotides agree with TRBD2. The CDR3 covers 15 residues. Trimming took 4 bases from V and 2 from J; bases not matched to a gene: 8. Germline lookup yields CDR1 SGHDT and CDR2 YYEEEE. The DNA for the CDR3 is TGTGCCAGCAGCGACACCGGACTAGGTCAAGAGACCCAGTACTTC. It specifies CASSDTGLGQETQYF.

This clonotype was detected only a few times. The rearrangement uses TRBV20-1 and TRBJ2-7, with D uncertain. Germline lookup yields CDR1 DFQATT and CDR2 SNEGSKA (reference sequence). The V end was cut by 3 bases, the J end by 2 bases, with 14 bases between. The CDR3 has 14 residues. The CDR3 loop is CSASTGQFPYEQYF. The CDR3 bases are TGCAGTGCTAGTACCGGGCAGTTCCCCTACGAGCAGTACTTC.

This clonotype was seen repeatedly, ten times or more. V usage is TRBV29-1 and J usage is TRBJ1-1; 7 bases align to TRBD1. The trim removed 4 bases at V and 5 bases at J, leaving 19 bases unmatched. The CDR3 extends over 17 amino acids. CDR1 SQVTM and CDR2 ANQGSEA come from the germline V gene. The CDR3 spells CSVGGPGQRRGGTEAFF. DNA of the CDR3: TGCAGCGTTGGGGGCCCGGGACAGCGGAGGGGGGGGACTGAAGCTTTCTTT.

In its sample, this clonotype was seen once. This chain connects TRBV6-9 to TRBJ2-1; D may be TRBD1 (5 bases). Germline CDR1 reads MNHGY; CDR2 reads SVAAGI. This CDR3 contains 15 residues. V dropped 3 bases and J dropped 6 bases, with 15 bases sitting between them. CDR3 amino acids: CASSYLGVVINEQFF. CDR3 nucleotides: TGTGCCAGCAGTTACTTAGGGGTCGTGATCAATGAGCAGTTCTTC.

A remark on this clonotype: Since a much larger clone is just one base distant, this may be a read error. The CDR3 bases are TGTGAGACGAAACCTACTCAGCGGTCCTACAATGAGCAGTTCTTC. It specifies CETKPTQRSYNEQFF. V is TRBV10-3 and J is TRBJ2-1, with D possibly matching TRBD2 (5 bases). The CDR3 is made up of 15 amino acids. CDR1 and CDR2 from the germline V gene are ENHRY and SYGVKD.

J is TRBJ1-3 and V is TRBV6-5, with D possibly being TRBD1 (6 bases). Between the trimmed V and J ends, which lost 4 bases and 4 bases, there was a span of 14 bases. The CDR3 length is 15 residues. Germline V gives CDR1 MNHEY, CDR2 SVGAGI. The chain's CDR3 is CASSFSGTTGNTIYF. The CDR3 coding sequence is TGTGCCAGCAGTTTTTCCGGGACAACCGGAAACACCATATATTTT.

The V gene is TRBV4-1, the J gene TRBJ1-2; 11 bases agree with TRBD1. Per the germline V gene, CDR1 is MGHRA and CDR2 is YSYEKL. Trimming at V came to 3 bases and at J to 3 bases, leaving 6 bases not matched to a gene. The CDR3 runs 16 residues. CDR3 nucleotide sequence: TGCGCCAGCAGCCACGGACAGGGGGCGCGGGACTATGGCTACACCTTC. Protein product: CASSHGQGARDYGYTF.

This clonotype has ten or more counts. CDR3 region: CSAILPGGNQPQHF. Here the CDR3 DNA reads TGCAGTGCTATCCTCCCCGGGGGCAATCAGCCCCAGCATTTT. The chain uses TRBV20-1 and TRBJ1-5; no firm D call. Germline V CDR1 and CDR2: DFQATT, SNEGSKA (reference sequence). This CDR3 is 14 amino acids long. The germline V and J ends were trimmed by 4 bases and 2 bases, with 12 bases remaining between them.

This clonotype was seen a few times. The rearrangement links TRBV3-1 to TRBJ2-3; no reliable D call. The CDR3 loop spans 13 amino acids. Trimming removed 1 base at V and 4 bases at J, with 6 bases between. Germline V gene sequence: CDR1 LGHDT, CDR2 YNNKEL (reference sequence). The CDR3 sequence is CASSQVPPDTQYF. The CDR3, as DNA: TGTGCCAGCAGCCAAGTGCCCCCAGATACGCAGTATTTT.